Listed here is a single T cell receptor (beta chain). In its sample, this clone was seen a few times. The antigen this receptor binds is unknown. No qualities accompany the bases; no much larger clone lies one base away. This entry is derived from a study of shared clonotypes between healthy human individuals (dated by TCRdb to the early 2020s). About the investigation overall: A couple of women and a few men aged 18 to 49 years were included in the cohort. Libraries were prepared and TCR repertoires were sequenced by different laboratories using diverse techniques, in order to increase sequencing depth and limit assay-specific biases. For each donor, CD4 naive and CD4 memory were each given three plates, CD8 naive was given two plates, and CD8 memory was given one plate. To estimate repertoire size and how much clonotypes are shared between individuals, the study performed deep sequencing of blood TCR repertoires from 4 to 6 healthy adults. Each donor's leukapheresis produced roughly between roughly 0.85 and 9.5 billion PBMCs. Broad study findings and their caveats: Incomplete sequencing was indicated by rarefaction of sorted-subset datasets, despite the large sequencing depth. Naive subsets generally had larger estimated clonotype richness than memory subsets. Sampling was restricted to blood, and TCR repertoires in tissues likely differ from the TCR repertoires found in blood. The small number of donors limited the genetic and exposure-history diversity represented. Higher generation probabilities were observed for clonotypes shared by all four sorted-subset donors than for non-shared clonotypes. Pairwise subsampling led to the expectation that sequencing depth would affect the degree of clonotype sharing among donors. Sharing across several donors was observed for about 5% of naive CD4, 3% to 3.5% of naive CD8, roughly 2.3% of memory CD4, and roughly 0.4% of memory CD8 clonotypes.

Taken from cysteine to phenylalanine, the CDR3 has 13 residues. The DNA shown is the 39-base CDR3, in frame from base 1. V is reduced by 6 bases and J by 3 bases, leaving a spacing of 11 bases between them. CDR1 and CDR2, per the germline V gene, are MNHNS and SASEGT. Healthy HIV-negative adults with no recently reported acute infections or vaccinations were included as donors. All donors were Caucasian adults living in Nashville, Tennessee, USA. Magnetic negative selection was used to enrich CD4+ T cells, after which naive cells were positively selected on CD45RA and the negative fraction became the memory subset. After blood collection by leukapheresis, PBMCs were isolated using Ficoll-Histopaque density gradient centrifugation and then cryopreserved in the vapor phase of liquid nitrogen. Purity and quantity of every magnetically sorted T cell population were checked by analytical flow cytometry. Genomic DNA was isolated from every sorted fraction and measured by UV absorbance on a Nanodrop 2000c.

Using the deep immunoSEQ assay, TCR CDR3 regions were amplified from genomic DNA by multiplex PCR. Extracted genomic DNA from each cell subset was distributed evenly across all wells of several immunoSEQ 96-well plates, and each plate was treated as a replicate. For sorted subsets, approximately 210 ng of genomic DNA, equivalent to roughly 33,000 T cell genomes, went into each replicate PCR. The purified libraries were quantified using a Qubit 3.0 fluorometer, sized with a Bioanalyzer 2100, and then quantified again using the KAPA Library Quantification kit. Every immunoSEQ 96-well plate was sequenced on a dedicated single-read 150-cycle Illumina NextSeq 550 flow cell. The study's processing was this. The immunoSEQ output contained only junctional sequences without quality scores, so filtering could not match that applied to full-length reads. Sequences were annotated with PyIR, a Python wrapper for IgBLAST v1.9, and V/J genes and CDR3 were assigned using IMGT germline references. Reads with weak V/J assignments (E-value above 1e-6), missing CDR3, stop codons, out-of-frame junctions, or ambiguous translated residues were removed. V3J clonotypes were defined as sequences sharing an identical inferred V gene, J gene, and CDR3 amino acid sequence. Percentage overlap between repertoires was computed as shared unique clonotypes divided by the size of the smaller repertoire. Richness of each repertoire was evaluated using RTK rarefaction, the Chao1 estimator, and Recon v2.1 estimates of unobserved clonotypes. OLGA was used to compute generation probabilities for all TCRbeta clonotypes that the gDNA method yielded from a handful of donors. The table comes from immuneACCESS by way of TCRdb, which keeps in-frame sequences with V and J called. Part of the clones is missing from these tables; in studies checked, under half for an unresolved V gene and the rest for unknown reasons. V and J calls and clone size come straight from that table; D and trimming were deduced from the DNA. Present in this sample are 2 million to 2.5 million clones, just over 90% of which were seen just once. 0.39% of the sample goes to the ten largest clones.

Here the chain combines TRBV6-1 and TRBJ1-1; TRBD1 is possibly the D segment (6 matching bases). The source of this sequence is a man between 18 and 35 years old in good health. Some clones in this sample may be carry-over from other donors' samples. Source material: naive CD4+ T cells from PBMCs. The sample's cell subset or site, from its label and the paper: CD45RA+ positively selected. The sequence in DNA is TGTGCCAGCAGCATACAGGGAGACACTGAAGCTTTCTTT. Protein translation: CASSIQGDTEAFF.